This T cell receptor beta chain stems from a study of regulatory T cells in long-lasting Graves disease. This clonotype has a count of ten or more. Library construction for TCR beta used iRepertoire HTBI primers and Arm-PCR of CDR3 regions. A single record per CDR3 protein comes from TCRdb applying MiXCR to the multiplex PCR reads. The sample holds under 450,000 distinct CDR3 sequences, 15% to 20% seen once. The time point is: newly diagnosed GD, antithyroid drugs for less than 3 months. From PBMCs, RNA was extracted and then used to make the TCR library. These same records also appear under a second study, on T cells in Graves' hyperthyroidism and ophthalmopathy. Per that study: Graves' hyperthyroidism qualified as stable when ophthalmopathy did not progress within 18 months.

The sample was peripheral blood mononuclear cells (PBMCs), taken at new diagnosis, from a patient treated with antithyroid drugs. This clonotype was sampled from a young woman with Graves disease.

The CDR3 bases are TGTGCCAGCAGCCTTCCGGGGGCTAGCGGGGGGTTCAATGAGCAGTTCTTC. Amino acids: CASSLPGASGGFNEQFF. V and J are TRBV3-1 and TRBJ2-1; 11 bases align to TRBD2. This CDR3 is 17 amino acids long. The trim removed 4 bases at V and 6 bases at J, leaving 11 bases unmatched. Looked up from germline, CDR1 is LGHDT and CDR2 is YNNKEL (reference sequence).